The clone carrying this T cell receptor (beta chain) was counted once. No antigen is known for it. V was clipped by 4 bases and J by 4 bases, with 8 bases between them. The CDR3 has 12 residues. Germline V CDR1 and CDR2: GTSNPN, SVGIG (reference sequence). Clones were read by immunoSEQ multiplex PCR, and TCRdb kept only the in-frame ones, dropping some. Altogether about 670,000 clones are present, around 72% being singletons, with the ten largest covering 1.8%. These data originate in a study of shared clonotypes between healthy human individuals. On the study more broadly: Researchers assigned three CD4 naive, three CD4 memory, two CD8 naive and one CD8 memory plate to each donor.

Whole-study results and caveats: The donor pool, a small one, limited the genetic and exposure-history diversity represented.

Sequencing used memory CD4+ T cells sorted from blood. Subset noted: CD45RA-negative fraction. The V and J genes are TRBV30 and TRBJ1-3; D unclear. This clonotype originated in a woman in her 30s in good health. The CDR3 sequence is CAWTPAGNTIYF. DNA for the CDR3: TGTGCCTGGACCCCCGCGGGAAACACCATATATTTT.